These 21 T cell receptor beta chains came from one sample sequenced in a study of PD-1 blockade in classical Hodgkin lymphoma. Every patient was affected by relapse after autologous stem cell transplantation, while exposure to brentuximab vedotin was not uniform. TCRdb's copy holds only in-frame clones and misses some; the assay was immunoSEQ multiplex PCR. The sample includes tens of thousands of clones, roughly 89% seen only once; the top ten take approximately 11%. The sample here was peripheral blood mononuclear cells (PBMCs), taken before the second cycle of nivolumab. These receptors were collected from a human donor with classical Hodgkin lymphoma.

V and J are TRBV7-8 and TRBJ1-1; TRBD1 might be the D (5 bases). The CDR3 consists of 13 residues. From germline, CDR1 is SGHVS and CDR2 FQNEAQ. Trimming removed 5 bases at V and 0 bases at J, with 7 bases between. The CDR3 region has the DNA TGTGCCAGCAGCAAGGGGATGAACACTGAAGCTTTCTTT. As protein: CASSKGMNTEAFF.

In DNA, the CDR3 is TGTGCCAGCAGTCCGGCACAGGGGGTGAATTCACCCCTCCACTTT. Translation: CASSPAQGVNSPLHF. This chain links TRBV6-5 with TRBJ1-6; 8 bases are shared with TRBD1. V gave up 5 bases and J gave up 7 bases; unmatched junction bases: 7. CDR3 length equals 15 residues. The germline V gene encodes CDR1 MNHEY and CDR2 SVGAGI.

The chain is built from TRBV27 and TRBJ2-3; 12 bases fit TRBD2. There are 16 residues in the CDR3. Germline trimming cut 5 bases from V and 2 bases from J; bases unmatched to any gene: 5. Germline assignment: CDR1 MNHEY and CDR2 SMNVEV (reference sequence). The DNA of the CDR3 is TGTGCCAGCAGTCCGCTAGCGGGAGGGAACACAGATACGCAGTATTTT. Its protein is CASSPLAGGNTDTQYF.

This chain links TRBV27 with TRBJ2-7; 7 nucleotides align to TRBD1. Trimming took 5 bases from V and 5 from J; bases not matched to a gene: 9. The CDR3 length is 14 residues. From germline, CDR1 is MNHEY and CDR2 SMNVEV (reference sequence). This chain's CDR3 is CASSTRQGIHEQYF. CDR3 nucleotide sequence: TGTGCCAGCAGTACCCGACAGGGAATACACGAGCAGTACTTC.

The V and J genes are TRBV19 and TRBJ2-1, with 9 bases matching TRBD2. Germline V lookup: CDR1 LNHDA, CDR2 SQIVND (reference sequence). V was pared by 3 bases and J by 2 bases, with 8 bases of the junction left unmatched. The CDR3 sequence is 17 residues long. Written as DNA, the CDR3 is TGTGCCAGTAGTATGGGGTGGCTAGCGGGGACCTACAATGAGCAGTTCTTC. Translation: CASSMGWLAGTYNEQFF.

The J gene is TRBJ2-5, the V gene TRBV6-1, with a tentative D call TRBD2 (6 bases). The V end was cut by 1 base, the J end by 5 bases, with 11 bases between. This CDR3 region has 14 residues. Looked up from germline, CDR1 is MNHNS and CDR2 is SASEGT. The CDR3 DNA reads TGTGCCAGCAGTGAAGTCGGGAGTGGGGAGACCCAGTACTTC. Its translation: CASSEVGSGETQYF.

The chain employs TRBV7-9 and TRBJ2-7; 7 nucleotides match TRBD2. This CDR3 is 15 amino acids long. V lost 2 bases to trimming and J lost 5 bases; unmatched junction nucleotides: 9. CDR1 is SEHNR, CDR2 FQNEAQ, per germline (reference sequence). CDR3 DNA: TGTGCCAGCAGCTTAAGCCGGGACTACCTCCACGAGCAGTACTTC. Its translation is CASSLSRDYLHEQYF.

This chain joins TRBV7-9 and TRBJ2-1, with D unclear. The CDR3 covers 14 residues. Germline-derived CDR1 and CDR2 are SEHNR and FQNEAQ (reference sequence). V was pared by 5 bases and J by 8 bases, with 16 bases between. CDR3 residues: CASSPEVDSDEQFF. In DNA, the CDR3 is TGTGCCAGCAGCCCAGAGGTAGATTCAGATGAGCAGTTCTTC. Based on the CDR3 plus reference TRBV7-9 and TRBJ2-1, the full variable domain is DTGVSQNPRHKITKRGQNVTFRCDPISEHNRLYWYRQTLGQGPEFLTYFQNEAQLEKSRLLSDRFSAERPKGSFSTLEIQRTEQGDSAMYLCASSPEVDSDEQFFGPGTRLTVL.

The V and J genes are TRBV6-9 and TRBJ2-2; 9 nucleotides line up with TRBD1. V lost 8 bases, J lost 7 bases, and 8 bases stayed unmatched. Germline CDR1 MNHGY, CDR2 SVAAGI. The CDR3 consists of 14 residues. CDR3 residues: CASGWTGVYGELFF. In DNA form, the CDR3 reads TGTGCCAGCGGGTGGACAGGGGTGTACGGGGAGCTGTTTTTT.

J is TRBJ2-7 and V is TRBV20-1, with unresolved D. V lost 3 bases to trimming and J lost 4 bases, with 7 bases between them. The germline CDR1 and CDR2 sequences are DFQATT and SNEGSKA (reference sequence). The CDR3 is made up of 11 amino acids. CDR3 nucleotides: TGCAGTGCTAGTGTGGGTTACGAGCAGTACTTC. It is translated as CSASVGYEQYF.

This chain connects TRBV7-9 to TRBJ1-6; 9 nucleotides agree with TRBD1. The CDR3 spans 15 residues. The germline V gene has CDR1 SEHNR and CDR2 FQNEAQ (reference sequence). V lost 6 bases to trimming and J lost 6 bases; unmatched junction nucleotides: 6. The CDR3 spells CASRSGTGTNSPLHF. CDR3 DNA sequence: TGTGCCAGCAGATCCGGGACAGGGACTAATTCACCCCTCCACTTT.

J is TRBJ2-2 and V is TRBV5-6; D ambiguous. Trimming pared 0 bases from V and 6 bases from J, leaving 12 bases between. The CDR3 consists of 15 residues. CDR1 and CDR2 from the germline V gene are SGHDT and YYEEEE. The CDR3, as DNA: TGTGCCAGCAGCTTGGGAAGGGATTGGGCCGGGGAGCTGTTTTTT. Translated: CASSLGRDWAGELFF.

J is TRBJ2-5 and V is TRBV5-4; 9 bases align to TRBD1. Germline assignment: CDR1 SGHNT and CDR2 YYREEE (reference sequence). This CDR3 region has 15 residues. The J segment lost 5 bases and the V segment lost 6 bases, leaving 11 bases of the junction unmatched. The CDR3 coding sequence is TGTGCCAGCACCGGAGACAGGGGGGGCCGGGAGACCCAGTACTTC. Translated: CASTGDRGGRETQYF.

DNA for the CDR3: TGTGCCAGCAGTTTCCTAGCGGGAGTAGAAGAGACCCAGTACTTC. Protein product: CASSFLAGVEETQYF. The chain is built from TRBV28 and TRBJ2-5, with 10 positions matching TRBD2. This CDR3 comprises 15 residues. Per the germline V gene, CDR1 is MDHEN and CDR2 is SYDVKM. V lost 3 bases and J lost 3; bases outside the gene matches: 4.

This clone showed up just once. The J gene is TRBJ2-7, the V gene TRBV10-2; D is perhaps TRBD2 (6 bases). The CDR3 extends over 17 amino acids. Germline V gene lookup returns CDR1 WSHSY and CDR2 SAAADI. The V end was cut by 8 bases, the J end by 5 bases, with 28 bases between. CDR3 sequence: CASWDSLAGQPPHEQYF. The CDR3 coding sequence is TGCGCCAGCTGGGACTCCCTCGCCGGGCAGCCGCCCCACGAGCAGTACTTC.

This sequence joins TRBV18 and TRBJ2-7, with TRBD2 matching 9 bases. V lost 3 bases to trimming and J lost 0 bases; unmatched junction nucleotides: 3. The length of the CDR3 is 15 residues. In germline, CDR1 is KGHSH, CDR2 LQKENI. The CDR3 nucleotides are TGTGCCAGCTCACCGGAGCGGGAGGACTCCTACGAGCAGTACTTC. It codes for CASSPEREDSYEQYF. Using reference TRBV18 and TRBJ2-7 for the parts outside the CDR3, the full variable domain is NAGVMQNPRHLVRRRGQEARLRCSPMKGHSHVYWYRQLPEEGLKFMVYLQKENIIDESGMPKERFSAEFPKEGPSILRIQQVVRGDSAAYFCASSPEREDSYEQYFGPGTRLTVT.

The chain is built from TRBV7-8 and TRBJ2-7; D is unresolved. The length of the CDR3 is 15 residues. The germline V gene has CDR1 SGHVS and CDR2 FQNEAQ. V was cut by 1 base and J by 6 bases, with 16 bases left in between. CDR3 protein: CASSLVPETTSEQYF. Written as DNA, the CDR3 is TGTGCCAGCAGCTTAGTTCCGGAAACTACGAGCGAGCAGTACTTC.

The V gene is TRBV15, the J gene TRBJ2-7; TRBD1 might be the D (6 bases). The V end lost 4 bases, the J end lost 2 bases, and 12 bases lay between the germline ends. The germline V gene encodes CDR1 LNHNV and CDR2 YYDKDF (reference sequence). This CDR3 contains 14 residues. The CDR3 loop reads CATSTGRGPYEQYF. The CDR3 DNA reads TGTGCCACCAGCACTGGCAGGGGACCCTACGAGCAGTACTTC. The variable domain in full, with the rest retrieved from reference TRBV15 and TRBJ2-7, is DAMVIQNPRYQVTQFGKPVTLSCSQTLNHNVMYWYQQKSSQAPKLLFHYYDKDFNNEADTPDNFQSRRPNTSFCFLDIRSPGLGDTAMYLCATSTGRGPYEQYFGPGTRLTVT.

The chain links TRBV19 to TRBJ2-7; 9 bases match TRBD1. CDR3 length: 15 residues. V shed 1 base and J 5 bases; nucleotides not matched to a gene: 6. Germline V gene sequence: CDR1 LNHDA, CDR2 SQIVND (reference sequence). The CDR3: CASSIAPGTGHEQYF. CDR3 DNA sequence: TGTGCCAGTAGTATAGCCCCCGGGACAGGGCACGAGCAGTACTTC.

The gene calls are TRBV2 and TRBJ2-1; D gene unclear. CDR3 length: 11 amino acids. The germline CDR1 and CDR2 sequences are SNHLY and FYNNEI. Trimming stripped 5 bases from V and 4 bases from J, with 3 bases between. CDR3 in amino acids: CASSLYNEQFF. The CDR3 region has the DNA TGTGCCAGCAGTTTATACAATGAGCAGTTCTTC.

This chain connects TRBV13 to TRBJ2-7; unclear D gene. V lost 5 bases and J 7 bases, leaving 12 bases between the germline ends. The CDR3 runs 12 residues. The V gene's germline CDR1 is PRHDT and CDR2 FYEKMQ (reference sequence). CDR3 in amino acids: CASSPDSKEQYF. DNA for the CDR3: TGTGCCAGCAGCCCTGACTCAAAGGAGCAGTACTTC.